Presented here are 6 T cell receptor beta chains from one specimen sequenced in a study of T cell repertoires in cytomegalovirus infection. Using its own MiXCR run on the reads, TCRdb lists one record per CDR3 protein. The table has approximately 500,000 distinct CDR3 sequences, about 15% seen once; the top ten hold more than 20%. The sequencing sample was made of CD8+ T cells from PBMCs. Every receptor here comes from a human donor in good health (CMV status not recorded). Some clones in this sample may be carry-over from other donors' samples.

This clonotype was seen repeatedly, ten times or more. The chain joins TRBV7-6 to TRBJ2-1; D may be TRBD1 or TRBD2 (7 bases each). This CDR3 contains 14 residues. Germline V gene sequence: CDR1 SGHVS, CDR2 FNYEAQ. With 3 bases removed from V and 6 bases from J, the gap between germline ends came to 12 bases. This CDR3 reads CASSFQGGGNEQFF. The CDR3 nucleotides read TGTGCCAGCAGCTTCCAGGGGGGGGGCAATGAGCAGTTCTTC.

This clonotype was recorded at least ten times. J is TRBJ2-7 and V is TRBV7-2; D is ambiguous. V dropped 1 base and J dropped 3 bases, with 10 bases sitting between them. This CDR3 has 14 residues. CDR1 and CDR2 from the germline V gene are SGHTA and FQGNSA. This CDR3 reads CASSLEILNYEQYF. The CDR3 region has the DNA TGTGCCAGCAGCTTAGAGATCCTAAACTACGAGCAGTACTTC.

There are many counts of this clonotype. The J gene is TRBJ2-1, the V gene TRBV11-2; 8 nucleotides agree with TRBD2. Germline trimming cut 5 bases from V and 6 bases from J; bases unmatched to any gene: 21. CDR1 and CDR2 (germline): SGHAT, FQNNGV. There are 19 residues in the CDR3. The DNA for the CDR3 is TGTGCCAGCAGCCTATTACCCCCCTTTACGGGAGGGCCTCCCAATGAGCAGTTCTTC. It yields the protein CASSLLPPFTGGPPNEQFF. The variable domain in full, completed from reference TRBV11-2 and TRBJ2-1, reads EAGVAQSPRYKIIEKRQSVAFWCNPISGHATLYWYQQILGQGPKLLIQFQNNGVVDDSQLPKDRFSAERLKGVDSTLKIQPAKLEDSAVYLCASSLLPPFTGGPPNEQFFGPGTRLTVL.

The chain employs TRBV30 and TRBJ1-1; weak D call: TRBD1 (5 bases). The CDR3 has 12 residues. V lost 8 bases to trimming and J lost 0 bases, with 10 bases between them. CDR1 and CDR2 (germline): GTSNPN, SVGIG (reference sequence). The CDR3: CALAGLNTEAFF. The DNA for the CDR3 is TGTGCCCTTGCAGGGTTGAACACTGAAGCTTTCTTT.

This clonotype came up a few times. The V call is TRBV9, the J call TRBJ2-7; D is perhaps TRBD2 (6 bases). The CDR3 is 14 amino acids. CDR1 and CDR2 (germline): SGDLS, YYNGEE. V dropped 3 bases and J dropped 9 bases, with 19 bases sitting between them. CDR3 DNA: TGTGCCAGCAGCGAGGGACTCGGTGCGTATGGGCAGTACTTC. Protein product: CASSEGLGAYGQYF.

This clonotype was seen at least ten times. The J gene is TRBJ2-1, the V gene TRBV14, with a weak D call TRBD2 (5 bases). The germline V gene has CDR1 SGHDN and CDR2 FVKESK. Trimming cost V 1 base and J 5 bases, with 12 bases left between them. This CDR3 spans 15 amino acids. The CDR3 is CASSQVLGWDNEQFF. The CDR3 bases are TGTGCCAGCAGCCAAGTACTAGGGTGGGACAATGAGCAGTTCTTC.